This entry lists 10 T cell receptor beta chains sequenced from one sample in a study of siplizumab effects on memory and regulatory T cells. Repertoires were generated with immunoSEQ multiplex PCR, while TCRdb's copy carries only in-frame clones and drops some. The sample lists 99,000 or so clones, more than 85% seen once, with around 0.3% in the top ten. The material sequenced was CD4+ T cells sorted from blood. The receptors were gathered from a human donor in good health.

This clone appeared once. The rearrangement uses TRBV14 and TRBJ2-7, with D unclear. Germline-derived CDR1 and CDR2 are SGHDN and FVKESK. Between the trimmed V and J ends, which lost 3 bases and 1 base, there was a span of 1 base. The length of the CDR3 is 11 residues. This chain's CDR3 is CASSHSYEQYF. CDR3 sequence (DNA): TGTGCCAGCAGCCATTCCTACGAGCAGTACTTC.

The chain carries TRBV12-5 and TRBJ1-2; D is unclear. This CDR3 is built from 11 residues. The germline V gene has CDR1 LGHNT and CDR2 FRNRAP. The V end lost 4 bases, the J end lost 5 bases, and 5 bases lay between the germline ends. CDR3 DNA sequence: TGTGCTAGTGGTTCGACATATGGCTACACCTTC. Residues: CASGSTYGYTF. The full variable domain, its missing parts supplied by reference TRBV12-5 and TRBJ1-2, is DARVTQTPRHKVTEMGQEVTMRCQPILGHNTVFWYRQTMMQGLELLAYFRNRAPLDDSGMPKDRFSAEMPDATLATLKIQPSEPRDSAVYFCASGSTYGYTFGSGTRLTVV.

This clone occurred a few times. This chain links TRBV5-1 with TRBJ2-1, with 8 bases lining up with TRBD2. Germline CDR1 reads SGHRS; CDR2 reads YFSETQ. The CDR3 has 15 amino acids. With V trimmed by 0 bases and J by 7 bases, 6 bases remained unmatched. The CDR3 reads CASSLEQRGWNEQFF. CDR3 nucleotide sequence: TGCGCCAGCAGCTTGGAACAGCGGGGGTGGAATGAGCAGTTCTTC.

The chain has TRBV21-1 and TRBJ2-3; the table's D gene call, TRBD1, was not cross checked with the DNA. TRBV21-1 is classified as a pseudogene. This CDR3 is 13 amino acids long. CDR3: CASSKTGTDTQYF. CDR3 coding DNA: TGTGCCAGCAGCAAAACAGGCACAGATACGCAGTATTTT.

The CDR3 region is CAWSPLSDTQYF. CDR3 nucleotide sequence: TGTGCCTGGAGTCCCCTATCCGATACGCAGTATTTT. The V gene is TRBV30, the J gene TRBJ2-3; D gene unclear. The V gene's germline CDR1 is GTSNPN and CDR2 SVGIG (reference sequence). Trimming stripped 2 bases from V and 6 bases from J, with 9 bases between. The length of the CDR3 is 12 residues.

Here the CDR3 reads CASSSSGTAMYNEQFF. CDR3 sequence (DNA): TGCGCCAGCAGCTCCTCCGGGACAGCCATGTACAATGAGCAGTTCTTC. This chain uses TRBV5-1 with TRBJ2-1, with 7 bases identical to TRBD1. The CDR3 has 16 amino acids. With V trimmed by 3 bases and J by 4 bases, 10 bases remained unmatched. CDR1 is SGHRS and CDR2 is YFSETQ in the germline V gene.

The chain joins TRBV27 to TRBJ1-2; 7 bases map to TRBD1. The ends lost 5 bases at V and 7 bases at J; junction bases unmatched: 7. Looked up from germline, CDR1 is MNHEY and CDR2 is SMNVEV (reference sequence). The CDR3 totals 13 residues. CDR3 region: CASSPRQGPGYTF. In nucleotides, the CDR3 is TGTGCCAGCAGTCCTAGACAGGGACCTGGCTACACCTTC.

The CDR3 loop reads CASSLGGMNTEAFF. The CDR3 DNA reads TGTGCCAGCAGCTTAGGGGGGATGAACACTGAAGCTTTCTTT. The chain recombines TRBV7-9 with TRBJ1-1; tentative D call: TRBD1 (5 bases). CDR1 and CDR2 (germline): SEHNR, FQNEAQ (reference sequence). The CDR3 covers 14 residues. V dropped 1 base and J dropped 0 bases, with 6 bases sitting between them.

The chain couples TRBV7-3 to TRBJ2-2; the match to TRBD1 covers 12 bases. J gave up 5 bases and V 1 base, and 5 bases lay outside the gene matches. This CDR3 contains 17 residues. The germline CDR1 and CDR2 sequences are SGHTA and FQGTGA. The CDR3 protein is CASSLMGTGGMTGELFF. CDR3 in DNA: TGTGCCAGCAGCTTAATGGGGACAGGGGGCATGACCGGGGAGCTGTTTTTT.

The J gene is TRBJ1-2, the V gene TRBV18; D not resolved. The CDR3 has 14 amino acids. Germline CDR1 reads KGHSH; CDR2 reads LQKENI. Trimming shortened V by 2 bases and J by 4 bases, and 11 bases separated the two germline ends. CDR3 nucleotides: TGTGCCAGCTCACCAAAGGGAGACGGCTATGGCTACACCTTC. It specifies CASSPKGDGYGYTF.